The next 2 T cell receptor beta chains were all read from a single sample in a study of regulatory T cells in long-lasting Graves disease. HTBI primers from iRepertoire and Arm-PCR of CDR3 regions yielded the TCR beta libraries. One entry per CDR3 protein results from TCRdb running MiXCR on the multiplex PCR reads. The table has about 460,000 distinct CDR3 sequences, around 13% seen once. Time point reported: newly diagnosed GD, antithyroid drugs for less than 3 months. The TCR library used RNA extracted from PBMCs. These same data were also listed under a study on T cells in Graves' hyperthyroidism and ophthalmopathy.

The sample was peripheral blood mononuclear cells (PBMCs), taken at new diagnosis, from a patient treated with antithyroid drugs. The receptors shown here come from a woman aged 50 to 65 with Graves disease.

This clonotype was counted ten times or more. The chain uses TRBV12-3 or TRBV12-4 and TRBJ1-4, with 7 positions matching TRBD1. CDR3 size: 15 residues. The junction had 9 bases not matched to a gene; V was cut back by 4 bases and J by 7 bases. The CDR3: CASSSEYRGFEKLFF. CDR3 in DNA: TGTGCCAGCAGTTCTGAGTACAGGGGATTTGAAAAACTGTTTTTT.

V gene TRBV5-1 combines with J gene TRBJ2-7; 10 nucleotides line up with TRBD2. The DNA end is more similar to TRBJ2-1, so the J call may be wrong. CDR1 is SGHRS, CDR2 YFSETQ, per germline. This CDR3 contains 15 residues. The CDR3 region is CASSLSSGSFSEQFF. CDR3 nucleotides: TGCGCCAGCAGCCTATCTAGCGGGAGTTTTAGTGAGCAGTTCTTC.